This TCR beta chain was found in a study of blood T cells in healthy people across ages. This clonotype was seen ten or more times. A sample-barcoded 5' primer and a J-beta primer mix were used in a second PCR of about 6 to 12 cycles. TCRdb re-called the 5' RACE reads with MiXCR, one entry per CDR3 protein. The table records fewer than 700,000 distinct CDR3 sequences, roughly 43% of them present only once. CDR3 length: 17 residues. Trimming removed 5 bases at V and 7 bases at J, with 25 bases between. The TCR was taken from an elderly man in good health. The sequencing sample was made of blood. The V call is TRBV6-7, the J call TRBJ2-3; no reliable D call. TRBV6-7 is given ORF status, its function remaining uncertain. CDR3 DNA sequence: TGTGCCAGCAGTCCACGAAGCTCCCCCTGGACGGATAATACGCAGTATTTT. Protein: CASSPRSSPWTDNTQYF.